What follows are 13 T cell receptor beta chains derived from one specimen sequenced in a study of shared clonotypes between healthy human individuals. Naive CD8 cells lacked CD45RO and underwent positive selection for CCR7, leaving out terminally differentiated effector memory CD45RA+ cells. TCRdb's copy holds only in-frame clones and misses some; the assay was immunoSEQ multiplex PCR. Among under 850,000 clones listed, around 93% were seen once. Material for sequencing was naive CD8+ T cells sorted from blood. These receptors were obtained from a man aged 25 to 45 in good health.

Here the CDR3 DNA reads TGCGCCAGCAGCCAGGGTCCCCTTCACACTGAAGCTTTCTTT. This sequence encodes CASSQGPLHTEAFF. This rearrangement joins TRBV4-3 to TRBJ1-1; D is undetermined. V lost 3 bases and J 3 bases, leaving 11 bases between the germline ends. This CDR3 has 14 residues. CDR1 and CDR2 (germline): LGHNA, YSLEER.

This clone was counted many times. J is TRBJ1-1 and V is TRBV7-2, with D possibly matching TRBD1 (5 bases). Trimming cost V 2 bases and J 3 bases, with 10 bases left between them. CDR1 is SGHTA, CDR2 FQGNSA, per germline. This CDR3 comprises 14 residues. This chain's CDR3 is CASSLRLGDTEAFF. The CDR3 DNA is TGTGCCAGCAGCTTACGGTTAGGGGACACTGAAGCTTTCTTT.

The V and J genes are TRBV6-5 and TRBJ1-1; the D gene is possibly TRBD1 (6 bases). The ends were cut back, 1 base at V and 0 bases at J, with 12 bases in the middle. The length of the CDR3 is 16 residues. Germline V gene data show CDR1 as MNHEY and CDR2 as SVGAGI. The CDR3 here is CASSYWGAGLNTEAFF. The CDR3 nucleotides are TGTGCCAGCAGTTACTGGGGGGCAGGCCTGAACACTGAAGCTTTCTTT.

The chain joins TRBV6-1 to TRBJ2-3; D is possibly TRBD1 (6 bases). Between the trimmed V and J ends, which lost 4 bases and 2 bases, there was a span of 10 bases. Germline CDR1 and CDR2: MNHNS and SASEGT. The CDR3 sequence is 14 residues long. CDR3 amino acids: CASSVGDTTDTQYF. The CDR3 region has the DNA TGTGCCAGCAGTGTCGGGGACACCACAGATACGCAGTATTTT.

The CDR3 bases are TGTGCCATCAGTGAGGAAGGGCGTAGCAATCAGCCCCAGCATTTT. Its translation is CAISEEGRSNQPQHF. The V call is TRBV10-3, the J call TRBJ1-5; D ambiguous. This CDR3 contains 15 residues. V was clipped by 2 bases and J by 0 bases, with 8 bases between them. Germline values: CDR1 ENHRY, CDR2 SYGVKD.

On this clone itself: Other DNA sequences of this sample code for an identical CDR3. The chain combines TRBV4-1 with TRBJ2-7, with 8 bases matching TRBD1. CDR1 is MGHRA and CDR2 is YSYEKL in the germline V gene. Trimming at V came to 0 bases and at J to 4 bases, leaving 2 bases not matched to a gene. The CDR3 runs to 14 residues. CDR3 protein: CASSQDRGRYEQYF. The CDR3 bases are TGCGCCAGCAGCCAAGACAGGGGGCGTTACGAGCAGTACTTC.

This clone was observed a single time. The chain recombines TRBV9 with TRBJ1-3; TRBD1 might be the D (5 bases). The CDR3 loop spans 14 amino acids. Trimming left V 0 bases short and J 4 bases short, with 8 bases between. Looked up from germline, CDR1 is SGDLS and CDR2 is YYNGEE. CDR3 sequence reads: CASSVGGFGNTIYF. DNA for the CDR3: TGTGCCAGCAGCGTAGGGGGGTTCGGAAACACCATATATTTT.

The chain carries TRBV15 and TRBJ2-1; TRBD2 is a possible D gene (5 bases). The length of the CDR3 is 14 residues. Between the trimmed V and J ends, which lost 0 bases and 4 bases, there was a span of 7 bases. Germline loops: CDR1 LNHNV, CDR2 YYDKDF (reference sequence). CDR3 nucleotides: TGTGCCACCAGCAGAGATACGGGGTACAATGAGCAGTTCTTC. Translating it yields CATSRDTGYNEQFF.

The count of this clone is one. The rearrangement uses TRBV19 and TRBJ2-1; 7 bases are a match to TRBD2. CDR1 LNHDA and CDR2 SQIVND come from the germline V gene (reference sequence). The V segment lost 1 base and the J segment 10 bases; nucleotides outside the gene matches: 10. The CDR3 is made up of 15 amino acids. The CDR3 sequence: CASSIGVGLHEEQFF. The CDR3 bases are TGTGCCAGTAGTATAGGAGTGGGACTACACGAGGAGCAGTTCTTC. Variable domain in full (rest from reference TRBV19 and TRBJ2-1): DGGITQSPKYLFRKEGQNVTLSCEQNLNHDAMYWYRQDPGQGLRLIYYSQIVNDFQKGDIAEGYSVSREKKESFPLTVTSAQKNPTAFYLCASSIGVGLHEEQFFGPGTRLTVL.

The chain recombines TRBV30 with TRBJ2-1, with 10 bases that match TRBD2. The V gene end was trimmed by 3 bases and the J gene end by 7 bases; junction bases not matched to a gene: 6. This CDR3 spans 14 amino acids. Germline assignment: CDR1 GTSNPN and CDR2 SVGIG (reference sequence). The CDR3 DNA is TGTGCCTGGAGGCTAGCGGGAGTGCGAAATGAGCAGTTCTTC. This translates into CAWRLAGVRNEQFF.

This chain links TRBV19 with TRBJ2-1, with D perhaps matching TRBD2 (5 bases). The V and J ends lost 5 bases and 6 bases respectively, with 20 bases between them. Germline V gives CDR1 LNHDA, CDR2 SQIVND (reference sequence). The CDR3 covers 16 residues. CDR3 protein: CASSRLPTSPRNEQFF. The CDR3 region has the DNA TGTGCCAGTAGTCGACTCCCCACTAGTCCACGCAATGAGCAGTTCTTC.

CDR3 loop: CASSTPRRLADTGELFF. The DNA of the CDR3 is TGTGCCAGCAGCACTCCTCGCCGACTAGCTGACACCGGGGAGCTGTTTTTT. V is TRBV7-2 and J is TRBJ2-2; 7 nucleotides line up with TRBD2. CDR1 is SGHTA and CDR2 is FQGNSA in the germline V gene. The CDR3 contains 17 residues. J gave up 3 bases and V 5 bases, and 12 bases lay outside the gene matches.

This rearrangement joins TRBV27 to TRBJ2-1; D gene uncertain. Trimming removed 2 bases from V and 1 base from J, with 9 bases in between. This CDR3 comprises 15 residues. Germline V CDR1 and CDR2: MNHEY, SMNVEV (reference sequence). The chain's CDR3 is CASSLVSASYNEQFF. CDR3 bases: TGTGCCAGCAGTTTAGTCAGCGCGTCCTACAATGAGCAGTTCTTC.